This T cell receptor beta chain was obtained from a study of spatial heterogeneity in lung cancer. The CDR3 has 15 amino acids. Germline V lookup: CDR1 KGHSH, CDR2 LQKENI. With 2 bases removed from V and 7 bases from J, the gap between germline ends came to 15 bases. Stated time point: sample taken at primary tumor resection. The cohort: around 79 early-stage, untreated non-small cell lung cancer patients. There are many counts of this clonotype. Antigen: not known. Little can be read into the size of this beta chain, an off-target read in a library designed for alpha chains. Study-level points and caveats: In tumors, expanded intratumoral alpha and beta TCR counts tracked mutation counts.

TCRdb re-called the 5' RACE reads with MiXCR, one entry per CDR3 protein. The data contain around 18,000 distinct CDR3 sequences, about 6.1% of them singletons. The TCR originated in a female donor with early-stage non-small cell lung cancer. The rearrangement joins TRBV18 to TRBJ2-1; D tentatively reads TRBD1 or TRBD2 (5 bases each). This specimen was lung tumor tissue, taken at surgery. Here the CDR3 reads CASSPAGTKVNEQFF. DNA of the CDR3: TGTGCCAGCTCACCAGCCGGGACGAAGGTAAATGAGCAGTTCTTC.